The rows below give T cell receptor beta chains drawn from one sample of a study of long-term antiretroviral therapy in people with HIV. Sequencing used immunoSEQ multiplex PCR; TCRdb keeps in-frame clones, though not all of them. The table records around 39,000 clones, roughly 80% of them present only once. The sample in question was unsorted PBMCs, obtained 1 year after starting antiretroviral therapy. The receptors shown here come from a man aged 18 to 30 with HIV. The CDR3 runs from the conserved cysteine through the conserved F or W. D genes are given only for firm matches. Only some rows state a clone size, as once, few, many or a class for expanded clones.

>few|TRBV5-4|TRBD1|TRBJ2-7
TGTGCCAGCAGCTGGGACAGCTACGAGCAGTACTTC
CASSWDSYEQYF
>few|TRBV4-1|NA|TRBJ2-3
TGCGCCAGCAGCCAAGGGGCAGGGGGGGAGGCAGATACGCAGTATTTT
CASSQGAGGEADTQYF
>NA|TRBV19|TRBD2|TRBJ2-2
TGTGCCAGTTCCCTGACTAGCGGGGGGGCCGCGACCGGGGAGCTGTTTTTT
CASSLTSGGAATGELFF
>NA|TRBV9|TRBD1|TRBJ2-7
TGTGCCAGCAGCGTCCGGACAGGGGTCGCGTACGAGCAGTACTTC
CASSVRTGVAYEQYF
>once|TRBV27|TRBD1|TRBJ1-2
TGTGCCAGCAGTTTACAGGGGGCTAACTATGGCTACACCTTC
CASSLQGANYGYTF
>NA|TRBV2|TRBD1|TRBJ2-1
TGTGCCAGCAGTGACCTGGGACAGGGTGCCTACAATGAGCAGTTCTTC
CASSDLGQGAYNEQFF
>NA|TRBV5-1|NA|TRBJ1-1
TGCGCCAGCAGCTTTGGGCGCCAGGGGACAACTGAAGCTTTCTTT
CASSFGRQGTTEAFF
>NA|TRBV28|TRBD1|TRBJ1-2
TGTGCCAGCAGTTCCCCGGGGCAGGGGGCGAACTATGGCTACACCTTC
CASSSPGQGANYGYTF
>NA|TRBV27|TRBD1|TRBJ1-1
TGTGCCAGCAGTCCCGGGACAGGGGTGACTGAAGCTTTCTTT
CASSPGTGVTEAFF
>NA|TRBV28|NA|TRBJ2-7
TGTGCCAGCAGCTGGGAGGCTTTCAGCTCCTACGAGCAGTACTTC
CASSWEAFSSYEQYF
>NA|TRBV9|NA|TRBJ1-4
TGTGCCAGCAGCGGAGGGCCCGGCGAGGGACATGAAAAACTGTTTTTT
CASSGGPGEGHEKLFF
>NA|TRBV5-1|NA|TRBJ1-1
TGCGCCAGCAGCTTGGGTGGACCTTCAGAGGCTTTCTTT
CASSLGGPSEAFF
>NA|TRBV5-6|TRBD2|TRBJ2-7
TGTGCCAGCAGCCCTTACGCCAGCGGGAGGTCCTACGAGCAGTACTTC
CASSPYASGRSYEQYF
>NA|TRBV5-6|NA|TRBJ1-5
TGTGCCTCCTCCCGGATGGGCCGCCAGCCCCAGCATTTT
CASSRMGRQPQHF
>NA|TRBV19|NA|TRBJ2-2
TGTGCCAGTAGTATAGAAGGGGGGAACACCGGGGAGCTGTTTTTT
CASSIEGGNTGELFF
>NA|TRBV6-1|NA|TRBJ2-1
TGTGCCAGCAGTGAGGCCCACAGGTCCGAGCAGTTCTTC
CASSEAHRSEQFF
>NA|TRBV27|NA|TRBJ2-7
TGTGCCAGCAGTTCGGAGGGTGGCCCCTACGAGCAGTACTTC
CASSSEGGPYEQYF
>NA|TRBV2|NA|TRBJ2-3
TGTGCCAGCAGTGAAGACAGGGGCACAGATACGCAGTATTTT
CASSEDRGTDTQYF
>NA|TRBV5-3|NA|TRBJ1-1
TGTGCCAGAAGCTTGCATGTGATCTCCGCCCCAATAGAAGGTTTT
CARSLHVISAPIEGF
>once|TRBV27|NA|TRBJ2-7
TGTGCCAGCTCTATAGGGGTGCTGTCCTACGAGCAGTACTTC
CASSIGVLSYEQYF
>NA|TRBV7-2|TRBD1|TRBJ1-1
TGTGCCAGCAGCCTCGGACAGGGGAGCACTGAAGCTTTCTTT
CASSLGQGSTEAFF
>NA|TRBV19|NA|TRBJ1-2
TGTGCCAGTAGTTCAATTTCCTATGGCTACACCTTC
CASSSISYGYTF
>few|TRBV6-1|TRBD2|TRBJ2-7
TGTGCCAGCAGTGAAGATAGCGGGACCTACGAGCAGTACTTC
CASSEDSGTYEQYF
>once|TRBV5-4|NA|TRBJ2-1
TGTGCCAGCAGCCGCCTGGAGGATCGTGAGCAGTTCTTC
CASSRLEDREQFF
>NA|TRBV4-1|NA|TRBJ2-7
TGCGCCAGCAGCCAAATGTACGGAAGCTCCTACGAGCAGTACTTC
CASSQMYGSSYEQYF
>NA|TRBV7-9|TRBD1|TRBJ1-2
TGTGCCAGCAGCAGTTACGGACAGGGGAGTCCTTATGGCTACACCTTC
CASSSYGQGSPYGYTF
>NA|TRBV7-7|NA|TRBJ2-7
TGTGCTAGCAGCTTGACAGTTCAGGACGAGCAGTACTTC
CASSLTVQDEQYF
>NA|TRBV27|TRBD1|TRBJ1-1
TGTGCCAGCAGTTTAACGGGACAGAGAATGAACACTGAAGCTTTCTTT
CASSLTGQRMNTEAFF
>NA|TRBV7-9|NA|TRBJ2-7
TGTGCCAGCCGAGGGGGGGACTCCTACGAGCAGTACTTC
CASRGGDSYEQYF
>few|TRBV7-8|TRBD1|TRBJ1-2
TGTGCCAGCAGCTTTGACAGGGATGGCTACACCTTC
CASSFDRDGYTF
>NA|TRBV7-9|TRBD1|TRBJ2-7
TGTGCCAGCAGCGAGAGATGGGACAGGGGCGAGCAGTACTTC
CASSERWDRGEQYF
>once|TRBV11-2|NA|TRBJ2-3
TGTGCCAGCAGCCGCCGGGATCGCACAGATACGCAGTATTTT
CASSRRDRTDTQYF
>NA|TRBV27|NA|TRBJ1-1
TGTGCCAGCAGTTTATCCGGGAGAAGGGCTTTCTTT
CASSLSGRRAFF
>NA|TRBV18|NA|TRBJ1-1
TGTGCCAGCTCACCATCTGGGGCGGAAGCTTTCTTT
CASSPSGAEAFF
>NA|TRBV9|TRBD1|TRBJ2-2
TGTGCCAGCAGCGCAGGGACAGGGAGAACCGGGGAGCTGTTTTTT
CASSAGTGRTGELFF
>once|TRBV6-6|NA|TRBJ2-7
TGTGCCAGCAGTGACTGGGACGCCTACGAGCAGTACTTC
CASSDWDAYEQYF
>NA|TRBV18|TRBD1|TRBJ2-5
TGTGCCAGCTCACCACTCGACAGGGGCTGGGAGACCCAGTACTTC
CASSPLDRGWETQYF
>NA|TRBV5-1|NA|TRBJ2-5
TGCGCCAGCAGCTTGGCCCGGTTAGGGGAGACCCAGTACTTC
CASSLARLGETQYF
>few|TRBV5-1|NA|TRBJ1-2
TGCGCCAGCAGCTTGACAGGCGCCCCGGACTATGGCTACACCTTC
CASSLTGAPDYGYTF
>NA|TRBV5-1|NA|TRBJ1-2
TGCGCCAGCAGCCTCTCCGCCGCGGACTATGGCTACACCTTC
CASSLSAADYGYTF
>once|TRBV19|NA|TRBJ1-5
TGTGCCAGTAGTATCCCTGGATTAAACAATCAGCCCCAGCATTTT
CASSIPGLNNQPQHF
>once|TRBV5-1|TRBD1|TRBJ2-3
TGCGCCAGCAGCCGATCGCCGGGACAGAATTCAGATACGCAGTATTTT
CASSRSPGQNSDTQYF
>NA|TRBV18|NA|TRBJ2-6
TGTGCCAGCTCACCACAGGGTGGGGCCAACGTCCTGACTTTC
CASSPQGGANVLTF
>NA|TRBV19|NA|TRBJ2-7
TGTGCCAGTAGTATATCACAGACCTACGAGCAGTACTTC
CASSISQTYEQYF
>once|TRBV19|TRBD2|TRBJ2-7
TGTGCCAGTAGTACCCTAGGGACTACCGAGCAGTACTTC
CASSTLGTTEQYF
>NA|TRBV27|TRBD1|TRBJ2-7
TGTGCCAGCAGTGCTTCGACAGGGGAGGTTTATTACGAGCAGTACTTC
CASSASTGEVYYEQYF
>NA|TRBV7-8|NA|TRBJ2-6
TGTGCCAGCAGCTTCAACATAGGGGGCTCTGGGGCCAACGTCCTGACTTTC
CASSFNIGGSGANVLTF
>NA|TRBV29-1|NA|TRBJ2-7
TGCAGCGTTGAAGAAGGTTCCTACGAGCAGTACTTC
CSVEEGSYEQYF
>NA|TRBV6-6|TRBD1|TRBJ2-7
TGTGCCAGCAGAACAGGGGGTTCCAACGAGCAGTACTTC
CASRTGGSNEQYF
>NA|TRBV19|NA|TRBJ1-1
TGTGCCAGTAGATCTTCCGGGGGACGCACTGAAGCTTTCTTT
CASRSSGGRTEAFF
>NA|TRBV11-3|NA|TRBJ2-1
TGTGCCAGCAGCTTCTCCCGCGGGGTCTCCTACAATGAGCAGTTCTTC
CASSFSRGVSYNEQFF
>NA|TRBV18|NA|TRBJ1-6
TGTGCCAGCTCAGAATTGGGCTCATCACCCCTCCACTTT
CASSELGSSPLHF
>NA|TRBV27|NA|TRBJ2-3
TGTGCCAGCAGTTTACGCAGCACAGATACGCAGTATTTT
CASSLRSTDTQYF
>NA|TRBV5-1|NA|TRBJ1-5
TGCGCCAGCTCCCGTGAGTCGCAGGGTAGGGATCAGCCCCAGCATTTT
CASSRESQGRDQPQHF
>few|TRBV28|NA|TRBJ1-2
TGTGCCAGCAGTTTAATGGACACTGGCTACACCTTC
CASSLMDTGYTF
>NA|TRBV5-1|NA|TRBJ2-3
TGCGCCAGCAGCTTGGTAGGGTATAGCACAGATACGCAGTATTTT
CASSLVGYSTDTQYF
>NA|TRBV23-1|TRBD2|TRBJ2-5
TGCGCCAGCAGGCACCCTCCCCCGGGGAGGGCCGCGGGAGGGGAGACCCAGTACTTC
CASRHPPPGRAAGGETQYF
>NA|TRBV14|NA|TRBJ1-2
TGTGCCAGCAGCCAGTTGGGAGGGTATGGCTACACCTTC
CASSQLGGYGYTF
>NA|TRBV4-1|TRBD1|TRBJ1-2
TGCGCCAGCAGCCCGACAGGGAGCGACTATGGCTACACCTTC
CASSPTGSDYGYTF
>NA|TRBV7-9|TRBD1|TRBJ1-2
TGTGCCAGCAGCTTAGTCGGAACCCAGGGGGCCTATGGCTACACCTTC
CASSLVGTQGAYGYTF